The T cell receptor beta chain under discussion was sequenced for a study of cytomegalovirus exposure and HLA in healthy donors. The primer mix had 60 Vbeta and 13 Jbeta primers. Original processing methods: Per a later analysis, the number of unique TCR beta chains was roughly 80 million, of which around 9.9 million were shared. The method was immunoSEQ multiplex PCR; TCRdb's version includes in-frame clones alone and lacks a portion of them. D and trimming were read from the DNA, whereas the V and J calls and clone size are those reported in that table. The table lists about 300,000 clones, 86% of them singletons. CDR3 length: 16 amino acids.

The gene calls are TRBV21-1 and TRBJ2-5; TRBD2, the table's D call, was not compared with the DNA. TRBV21-1 is termed a pseudogene. Sequenced input: PBMCs. This TCR came from a middle-aged man in good health and CMV-seropositive. CDR3 protein: CASSKGGVREGETQYF. The DNA of the CDR3 is TGTGCCAGCAGCAAAGGAGGGGTTCGGGAGGGCGAGACCCAGTACTTC.